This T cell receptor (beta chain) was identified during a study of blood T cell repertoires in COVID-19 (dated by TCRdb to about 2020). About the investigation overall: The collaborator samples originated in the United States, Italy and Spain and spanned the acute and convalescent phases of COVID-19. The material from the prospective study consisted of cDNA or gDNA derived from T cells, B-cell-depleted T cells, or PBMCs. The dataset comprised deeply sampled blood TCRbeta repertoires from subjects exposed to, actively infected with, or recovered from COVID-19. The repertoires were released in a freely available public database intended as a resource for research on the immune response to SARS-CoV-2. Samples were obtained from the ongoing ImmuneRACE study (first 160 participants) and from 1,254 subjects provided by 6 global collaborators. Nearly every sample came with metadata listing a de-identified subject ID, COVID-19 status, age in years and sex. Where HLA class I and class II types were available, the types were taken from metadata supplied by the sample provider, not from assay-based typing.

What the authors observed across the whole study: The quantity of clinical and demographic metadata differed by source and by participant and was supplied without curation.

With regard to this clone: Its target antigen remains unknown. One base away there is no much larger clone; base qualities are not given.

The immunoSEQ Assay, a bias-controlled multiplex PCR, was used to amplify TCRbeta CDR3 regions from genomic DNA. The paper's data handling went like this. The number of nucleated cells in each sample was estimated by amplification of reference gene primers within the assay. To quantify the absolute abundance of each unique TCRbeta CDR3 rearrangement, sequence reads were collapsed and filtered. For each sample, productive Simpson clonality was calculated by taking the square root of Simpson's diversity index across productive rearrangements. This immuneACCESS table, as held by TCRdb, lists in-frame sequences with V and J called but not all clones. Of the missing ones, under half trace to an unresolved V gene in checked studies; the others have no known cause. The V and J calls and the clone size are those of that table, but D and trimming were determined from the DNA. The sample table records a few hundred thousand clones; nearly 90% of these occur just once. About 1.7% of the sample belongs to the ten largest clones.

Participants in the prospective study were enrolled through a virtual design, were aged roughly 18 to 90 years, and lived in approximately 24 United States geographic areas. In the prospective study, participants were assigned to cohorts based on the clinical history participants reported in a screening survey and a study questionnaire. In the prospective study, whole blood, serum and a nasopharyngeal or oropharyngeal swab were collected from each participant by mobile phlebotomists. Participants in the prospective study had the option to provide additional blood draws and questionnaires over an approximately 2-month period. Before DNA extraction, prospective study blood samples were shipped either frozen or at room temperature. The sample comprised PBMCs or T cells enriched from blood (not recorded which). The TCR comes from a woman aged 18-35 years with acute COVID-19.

The base sequence is TGCAGCCTAGCCTTGACCTACAATGAGCAGTTCTTC. Its amino acids are CSLALTYNEQFF. The chain links TRBV29-1 with TRBJ2-1, with a tentative D gene TRBD2 over 5 matching bases. The CDR3 runs 12 amino acids, cysteine and phenylalanine included. The only DNA kept is the CDR3, 36 bases in frame from the first base. For CDR1 and CDR2, the germline V gene lists SQVTM and ANQGSEA. V lost 8 bases and J lost 2 bases; the stretch between them is 10 bases long.